These 9 T cell receptor beta chains share one sample of origin, sequenced in a study of blood T cell repertoires in COVID-19 (dated by TCRdb to the early 2020s). The library was made by the immunoSEQ multiplex PCR assay. TCRdb mirrors the immuneACCESS table, restricted to in-frame sequences. Some clones are absent from its copies; in checked studies, under half trace to an unresolved V gene, and the reason for the others is unknown. The sample table contains approximately 470,000 clones; only one count was recorded for around 85% of them. Of the sample, 3.2% falls within the top ten clones. Source material: peripheral blood. All receptors come from a human donor in a cohort sampled during active COVID-19.

This clone was seen only once. The chain links TRBV19 to TRBJ2-2, with 14 bases aligning to TRBD2. The J segment lost 6 bases and the V segment lost 9 bases, leaving 3 bases of the junction unmatched. The CDR3 contains 14 residues. CDR1 is LNHDA, CDR2 SQIVND, per germline (reference sequence). The CDR3 region is CASRLAGGSGELFF. CDR3 bases: TGTGCCAGCAGACTAGCGGGAGGGTCCGGGGAGCTGTTTTTT.

This chain joins TRBV18 and TRBJ1-5; unclear D gene. CDR1 and CDR2 (germline): KGHSH, LQKENI. The V end was cut by 0 bases, the J end by 6 bases, with 6 bases between. CDR3 length equals 13 residues. For the CDR3, the DNA is TGTGCCAGCTCACCACCTTTCGGTCAGCCCCAGCATTTT. Translated, it gives CASSPPFGQPQHF.

This sequence joins TRBV19 and TRBJ1-5; D gene ambiguous. Germline CDR1 reads LNHDA; CDR2 reads SQIVND (reference sequence). Trimming removed 3 bases from V and 9 bases from J, with 6 bases in between. The CDR3 consists of 11 residues. The CDR3 sequence: CASSISGPQHF. The CDR3 DNA reads as TGTGCCAGTAGTATCAGTGGGCCCCAGCATTTT. Full variable domain (missing parts from reference TRBV19 and TRBJ1-5): DGGITQSPKYLFRKEGQNVTLSCEQNLNHDAMYWYRQDPGQGLRLIYYSQIVNDFQKGDIAEGYSVSREKKESFPLTVTSAQKNPTAFYLCASSISGPQHFGDGTRLSIL.

The V and J genes are TRBV19 and TRBJ1-2, with unresolved D. V was cut by 6 bases and J by 2 bases, with 10 bases left in between. The CDR3 runs 13 residues. Germline V CDR1 and CDR2: LNHDA, SQIVND (reference sequence). The CDR3 nucleotides read TGTGCCAGTAGGACAAGGAACAACTATGGCTACACCTTC. Its protein is CASRTRNNYGYTF. Full variable domain (missing parts from reference TRBV19 and TRBJ1-2): DGGITQSPKYLFRKEGQNVTLSCEQNLNHDAMYWYRQDPGQGLRLIYYSQIVNDFQKGDIAEGYSVSREKKESFPLTVTSAQKNPTAFYLCASRTRNNYGYTFGSGTRLTVV.

The chain has TRBV6-5 and TRBJ2-7; 9 bases map to TRBD2. The CDR3 extends over 15 amino acids. V dropped 5 bases and J dropped 5; count of bases not matched to a gene: 10. Germline V gene data show CDR1 as MNHEY and CDR2 as SVGAGI. As DNA, the CDR3 is TGTGCCAGCAGTCCACCAGGGACTAGCATCCACGAGCAGTACTTC. This gives the protein CASSPPGTSIHEQYF.

The chain carries TRBV30 and TRBJ2-5; 8 nucleotides align to TRBD1. With V trimmed by 0 bases and J by 5 bases, 8 bases remained unmatched. The CDR3 has 15 residues. CDR1 is GTSNPN and CDR2 is SVGIG in the germline V gene (reference sequence). This CDR3 reads CAWSVPQGAGETQYF. CDR3 DNA: TGTGCCTGGAGTGTACCCCAGGGGGCGGGGGAGACCCAGTACTTC.

This clone was recorded only once. This chain links TRBV14 with TRBJ2-7; TRBD1 matches at 10 bases. Germline V CDR1 and CDR2: SGHDN, FVKESK. CDR3 length: 14 residues. Germline trimming cut 4 bases from V and 6 bases from J; bases unmatched to any gene: 6. As DNA, the CDR3 is TGTGCCAGCAGCCGGGACAGGGGCGCGGCCGAGCAGTACTTC. Translated: CASSRDRGAAEQYF.

V gene TRBV7-3 combines with J gene TRBJ2-3; tentatively, D is TRBD2 (6 bases). The CDR3 contains 13 residues. The V gene's germline CDR1 is SGHTA and CDR2 FQGTGA. Trimming took off 2 bases at V and 5 bases at J, with 8 bases between the two ends. The CDR3 loop reads CASSLPGVDTQYF. The CDR3 bases are TGTGCCAGCAGCTTACCGGGGGTAGATACGCAGTATTTT.

The chain links TRBV4-3 to TRBJ1-4; TRBD1 aligns across 8 bases. The ends lost 0 bases at V and 4 bases at J; junction bases unmatched: 7. CDR3 length equals 17 residues. The germline V gene encodes CDR1 LGHNA and CDR2 YSLEER. The CDR3 loop reads CASSQDLGTGLNEKLFF. CDR3 DNA sequence: TGCGCCAGCAGCCAAGACCTAGGGACAGGCCTTAATGAAAAACTGTTTTTT.